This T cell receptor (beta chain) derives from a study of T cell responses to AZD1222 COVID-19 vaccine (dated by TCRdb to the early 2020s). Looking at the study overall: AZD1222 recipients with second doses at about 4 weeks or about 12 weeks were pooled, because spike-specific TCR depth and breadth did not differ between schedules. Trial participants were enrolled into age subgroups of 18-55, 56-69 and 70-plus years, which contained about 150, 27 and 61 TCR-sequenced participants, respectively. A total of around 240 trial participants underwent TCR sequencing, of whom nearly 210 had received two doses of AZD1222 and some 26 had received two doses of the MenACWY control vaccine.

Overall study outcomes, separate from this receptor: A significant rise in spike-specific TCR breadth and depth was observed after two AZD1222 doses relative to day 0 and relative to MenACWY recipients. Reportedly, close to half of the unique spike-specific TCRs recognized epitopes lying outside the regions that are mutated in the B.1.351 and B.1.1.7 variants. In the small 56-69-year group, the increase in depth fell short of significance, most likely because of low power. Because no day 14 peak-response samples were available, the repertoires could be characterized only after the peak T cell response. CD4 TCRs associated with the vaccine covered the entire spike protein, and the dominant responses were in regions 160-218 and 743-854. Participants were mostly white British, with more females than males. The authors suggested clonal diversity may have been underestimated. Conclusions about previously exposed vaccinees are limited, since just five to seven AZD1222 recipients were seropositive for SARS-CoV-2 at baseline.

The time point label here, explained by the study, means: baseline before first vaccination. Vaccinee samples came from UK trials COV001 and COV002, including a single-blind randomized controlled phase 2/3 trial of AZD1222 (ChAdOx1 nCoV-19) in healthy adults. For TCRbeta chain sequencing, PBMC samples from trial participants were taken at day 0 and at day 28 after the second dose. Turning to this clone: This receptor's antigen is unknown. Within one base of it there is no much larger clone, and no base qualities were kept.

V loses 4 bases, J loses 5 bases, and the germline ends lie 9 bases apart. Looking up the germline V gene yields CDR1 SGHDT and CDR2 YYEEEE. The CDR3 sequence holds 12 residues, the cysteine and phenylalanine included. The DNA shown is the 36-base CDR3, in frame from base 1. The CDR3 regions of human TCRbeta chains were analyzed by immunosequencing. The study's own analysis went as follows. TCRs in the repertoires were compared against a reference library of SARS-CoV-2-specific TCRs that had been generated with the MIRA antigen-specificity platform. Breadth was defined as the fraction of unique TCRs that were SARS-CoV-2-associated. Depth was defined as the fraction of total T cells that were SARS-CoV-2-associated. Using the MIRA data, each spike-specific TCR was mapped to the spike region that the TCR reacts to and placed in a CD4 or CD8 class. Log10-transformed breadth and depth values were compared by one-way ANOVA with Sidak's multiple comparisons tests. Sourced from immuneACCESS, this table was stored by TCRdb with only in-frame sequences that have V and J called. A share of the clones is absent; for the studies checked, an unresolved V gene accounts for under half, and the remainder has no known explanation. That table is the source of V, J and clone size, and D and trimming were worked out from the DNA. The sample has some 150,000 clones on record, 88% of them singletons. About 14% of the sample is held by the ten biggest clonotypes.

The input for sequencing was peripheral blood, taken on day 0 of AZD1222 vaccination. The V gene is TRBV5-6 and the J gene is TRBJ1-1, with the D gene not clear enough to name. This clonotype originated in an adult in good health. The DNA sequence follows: TGTGCCAGCAGCCGCTCGCTGACTGAAGCTTTCTTT. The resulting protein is CASSRSLTEAFF.